The clone carrying this T cell receptor beta chain appeared a few times. This specimen belongs to a study of blood T cell repertoires in COVID-19. The protocol was immunoSEQ multiplex PCR, while the TCRdb copy is restricted to in-frame clones and leaves out a portion. The profile shows 63,000 or so clones, about 81% of them singletons. Germline trimming cut 8 bases from V and 1 base from J; bases unmatched to any gene: 12. Germline loops: CDR1 MGHDK, CDR2 SYGVNS. The CDR3 has 16 amino acids. The chain employs TRBV25-1 and TRBJ2-3, with TRBD1 matching over 7 bases. Sequenced: peripheral blood. The sequence was collected from a human donor in a cohort sampled during active COVID-19. CDR3 in amino acids: CASGKTTGVGTDTQYF. The CDR3 DNA follows: TGTGCCAGCGGAAAGACAACAGGGGTTGGCACAGATACGCAGTATTTT.